This TCR beta chain appears in the sequencing data of a study of neurological immune-mediated disorders. MiXCR was run by TCRdb on the 5' RACE reads, yielding one entry per CDR3 protein. Among roughly 30,000 distinct CDR3 sequences listed, about an eighth were seen once. The CDR3 has 12 amino acids. V lost 7 bases to trimming and J lost 5 bases; unmatched junction nucleotides: 4. Germline values: CDR1 SNHLY, CDR2 FYNNEI. The source of this sequence is a woman aged 55-70 years in good health. The sequenced sample was PBMCs. The rearrangement links TRBV2 to TRBJ2-7; TRBD2 aligns across 8 bases. The CDR3 coding sequence is TGTGCCAGCACGGCGGGAGGTCACGAGCAGTACTTC. This codes for CASTAGGHEQYF.